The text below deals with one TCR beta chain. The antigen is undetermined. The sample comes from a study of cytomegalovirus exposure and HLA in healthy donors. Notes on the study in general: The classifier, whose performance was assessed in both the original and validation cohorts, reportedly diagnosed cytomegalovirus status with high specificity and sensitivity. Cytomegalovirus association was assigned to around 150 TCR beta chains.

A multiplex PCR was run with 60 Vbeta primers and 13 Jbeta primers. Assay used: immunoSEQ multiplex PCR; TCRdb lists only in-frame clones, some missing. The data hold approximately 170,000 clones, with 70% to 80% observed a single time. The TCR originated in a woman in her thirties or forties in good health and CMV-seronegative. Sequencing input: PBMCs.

CDR3 DNA sequence: TGTGCCAGCAGTGTTTTCGGGAGCTCTGGCAATGAGCAGTTCTTC. It yields the protein CASSVFGSSGNEQFF. The chain joins TRBV6-4 to TRBJ2-1, with D possibly matching TRBD2 (6 bases). The CDR3 covers 15 residues. Trimming took 4 bases from V and 6 from J, leaving 16 bases between them. From germline, CDR1 is MRHNA and CDR2 SNTAGT.